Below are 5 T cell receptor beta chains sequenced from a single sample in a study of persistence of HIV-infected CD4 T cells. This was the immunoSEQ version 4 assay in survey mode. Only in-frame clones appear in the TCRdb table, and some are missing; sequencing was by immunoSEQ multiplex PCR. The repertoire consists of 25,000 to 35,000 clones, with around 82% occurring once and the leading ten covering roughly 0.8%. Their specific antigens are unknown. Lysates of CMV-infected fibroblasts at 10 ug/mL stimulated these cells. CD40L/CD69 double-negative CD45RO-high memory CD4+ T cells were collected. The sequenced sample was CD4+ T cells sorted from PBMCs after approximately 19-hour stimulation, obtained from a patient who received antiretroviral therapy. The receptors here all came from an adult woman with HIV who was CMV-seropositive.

CDR3 residues: CASSESQAGFNEQFF. As DNA, the CDR3 is TGCGCCAGCAGTGAGTCTCAGGCAGGGTTTAATGAGCAGTTCTTC. This chain uses TRBV10-1 with TRBJ2-1; perhaps TRBD1 as D (5 bases). Germline V lookup: CDR1 WNHNN, CDR2 SYGVQD (reference sequence). There are 15 residues in the CDR3. Trimming cost V 0 bases and J 7 bases, with 13 bases left between them.

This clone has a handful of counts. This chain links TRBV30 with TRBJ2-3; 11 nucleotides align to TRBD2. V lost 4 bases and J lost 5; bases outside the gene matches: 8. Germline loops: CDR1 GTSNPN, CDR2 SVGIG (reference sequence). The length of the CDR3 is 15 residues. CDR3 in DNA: TGTGCCTGGAACCGGATAGCGGGGGGGGAAGATACGCAGTATTTT. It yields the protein CAWNRIAGGEDTQYF.

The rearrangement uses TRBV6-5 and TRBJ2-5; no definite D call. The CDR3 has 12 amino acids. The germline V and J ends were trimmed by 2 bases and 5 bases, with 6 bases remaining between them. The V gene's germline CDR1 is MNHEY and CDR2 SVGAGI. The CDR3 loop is CASSYTPETQYF. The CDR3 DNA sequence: TGTGCCAGCAGTTACACTCCCGAGACCCAGTACTTC.

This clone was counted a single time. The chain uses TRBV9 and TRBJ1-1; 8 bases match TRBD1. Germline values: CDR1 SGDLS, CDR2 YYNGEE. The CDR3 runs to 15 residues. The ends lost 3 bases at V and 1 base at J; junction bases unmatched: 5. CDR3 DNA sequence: TGTGCCAGCAGCGCGACAGGGGTGGGGAACACTGAAGCTTTCTTT. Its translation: CASSATGVGNTEAFF.

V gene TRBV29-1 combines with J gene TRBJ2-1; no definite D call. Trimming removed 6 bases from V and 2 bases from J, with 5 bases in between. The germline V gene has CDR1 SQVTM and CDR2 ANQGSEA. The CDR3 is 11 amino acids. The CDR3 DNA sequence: TGCAGCGTCCTCCCCTACAATGAGCAGTTCTTC. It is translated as CSVLPYNEQFF.